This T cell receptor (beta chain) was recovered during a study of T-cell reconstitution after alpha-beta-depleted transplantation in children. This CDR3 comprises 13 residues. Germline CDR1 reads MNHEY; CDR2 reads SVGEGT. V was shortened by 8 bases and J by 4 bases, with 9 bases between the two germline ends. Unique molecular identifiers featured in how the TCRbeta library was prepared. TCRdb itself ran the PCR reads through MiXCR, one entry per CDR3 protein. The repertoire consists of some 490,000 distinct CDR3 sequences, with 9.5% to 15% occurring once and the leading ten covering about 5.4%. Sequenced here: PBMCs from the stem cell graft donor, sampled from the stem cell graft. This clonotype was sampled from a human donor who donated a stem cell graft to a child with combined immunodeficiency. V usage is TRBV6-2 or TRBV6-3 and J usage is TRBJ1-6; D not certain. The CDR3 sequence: CASLGHYNSPLHF. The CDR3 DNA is TGTGCCAGCCTCGGCCATTATAATTCACCCCTCCACTTT.